Listed here is a single T cell receptor beta chain. Clones were sequenced by immunoSEQ multiplex PCR, and TCRdb holds only the in-frame ones, with some missing. The sample carries about 120,000 clones, roughly nine tenths recorded once. These data are taken from a study of T cell responses to AZD1222 COVID-19 vaccine. The starting material was peripheral blood, obtained on day 0 of AZD1222 vaccination. The receptor's source is an adult in good health.

Written as DNA, the CDR3 is TGTGCCAGCAGTTATCGGACAGCTTATAGCAATCAGCCCCAGCATTTT. Translating it yields CASSYRTAYSNQPQHF. J is TRBJ1-5 and V is TRBV6-2 or TRBV6-3; perhaps TRBD1 as D (6 bases). The V gene's germline CDR1 is MNHEY and CDR2 SVGEGT. The CDR3 is 16 amino acids. The V end lost 3 bases, the J end lost 0 bases, and 12 bases lay between the germline ends.